This T cell receptor beta chain was retrieved from a study of CD8+ T cells in alopecia areata. Turning to the study itself: Tofacitinib ran 6 to 18 months, followed by 6 months off drug.

Noted treatment: oral pan-JAK inhibitor, 5-10 mg twice daily. PBMCs provided sorted CD4+ and CD8+ T cells. cDNA reverse transcribed from extracted RNA served as the sequencing template. Profiling relied on immunoSEQ multiplex PCR, and the TCRdb table lists in-frame clones only, not all of them. The repertoire holds approximately 210,000 clones, with more than 50% as singletons. The sequencing here drew on CD4+ T cells sorted from blood, taken at week 24, from a patient treated with tofacitinib. The receptor comes from a human donor with alopecia areata.

Here the CDR3 reads CASRRGSTDTQYF. CDR3 DNA sequence: TGCGCCAGCAGACGGGGCAGCACAGATACGCAGTATTTT. V and J are TRBV4-1 and TRBJ2-3; D possibly uses TRBD1 or TRBD2 (5 bases each). Trimming shortened V by 6 bases and J by 0 bases, and 7 bases separated the two germline ends. Germline V gene sequence: CDR1 MGHRA, CDR2 YSYEKL. The CDR3 has 13 amino acids.